This T cell receptor beta chain appears in the sequencing data of a study of cytotoxic CD8 clonotypes in ibrutinib-treated CLL. Study in general: The subjects consisted of approximately twelve relapsed/refractory and fewer than 16 treatment-naive individuals, with around 17 IGHV unmutated. Response was recorded as partial in approximately 25 patients and complete in 2; at median roughly 73 months, about 14 remained remitted and some twelve had progressed. Regarding the study as a whole: Having risen at ibrutinib response, clonality had fallen back toward baseline by progression. Public clonotypes, rarely seen, contracted or held steady on treatment.

Here immunoSEQ multiplex PCR was the method, and the copy in TCRdb shows in-frame clones only, minus some. This sample has around 70,000 clones, with 68% found just once. This clone occurred a few times. Its target is not known. This TCR derives from a human donor with chronic lymphocytic leukemia. Sequences were derived from PBMCs, sampled after 12 months of ibrutinib treatment.

The CDR3 protein is CASRKGSQGAKYEQYF. The CDR3 DNA reads as TGTGCCAGTAGAAAAGGGTCACAGGGGGCGAAGTACGAGCAGTACTTC. The J gene is TRBJ2-7, the V gene TRBV19; 9 nucleotides agree with TRBD1. Germline V CDR1 and CDR2: LNHDA, SQIVND (reference sequence). The ends lost 6 bases at V and 4 bases at J; junction bases unmatched: 13. The CDR3 runs 16 residues.